This entry lists 27 T cell receptor beta chains sequenced from one sample in a study of T-cell memory formation after mild COVID-19. TCRdb reprocessed the 5' RACE reads via MiXCR and lists one record per CDR3 protein. The sample includes roughly 100,000 distinct CDR3 sequences, 12% of them seen just once. Sequencing used PBMCs or a T cell subset sorted from them (not recorded which). The receptors come from an adult woman who had mild COVID-19 (a few samples of this study predate the infection). Cell type and time point are not known.

This chain links TRBV11-2 with TRBJ2-1, with 10 bases aligning to TRBD2. Per germline, CDR1 SGHAT and CDR2 FQNNGV. The CDR3 is 16 amino acids. After removal of 8 bases from V and 5 bases from J, the junction contained 12 bases not matched to a gene. CDR3 residues: CASSPAGLAGDNEQFF. The CDR3 nucleotides are TGTGCCAGCTCCCCCGCCGGGCTAGCGGGGGACAATGAGCAGTTCTTC.

This clonotype appeared a few times. The V call is TRBV7-9, the J call TRBJ1-4; 7 bases align to TRBD1. The CDR3 sequence is 15 residues long. From germline, CDR1 is SEHNR and CDR2 FQNEAQ (reference sequence). V dropped 5 bases and J dropped 4; count of bases not matched to a gene: 7. CDR3 bases: TGTGCCAGCAGCGATGTCGGGGACAGTAATGAAAAACTGTTTTTT. Amino acids: CASSDVGDSNEKLFF.

This clonotype was seen a handful of times. V and J are TRBV6-4 and TRBJ1-2; a weak D match, TRBD1 (6 bases). V was trimmed by 3 bases and J by 8 bases, leaving 13 bases between them. CDR3 size: 13 residues. Germline CDR1 MRHNA, CDR2 SNTAGT. The CDR3 DNA reads TGTGCCAGCAGTGATCAGACAGGCGGGGGCTACACCTTC. It encodes CASSDQTGGGYTF.

This clonotype was counted ten times or more. The chain has TRBV19 and TRBJ2-1, with D tentatively TRBD2 (5 bases). The CDR3 extends over 17 amino acids. Looked up from germline, CDR1 is LNHDA and CDR2 is SQIVND (reference sequence). The germline V and J ends were trimmed by 3 bases and 1 base, with 16 bases remaining between them. The CDR3 DNA is TGTGCCAGTAGTATCGGAGAGGTAGCGAGGTCCTACAATGAGCAGTTCTTC. The encoded protein is CASSIGEVARSYNEQFF. Variable domain in full (rest from reference TRBV19 and TRBJ2-1): DGGITQSPKYLFRKEGQNVTLSCEQNLNHDAMYWYRQDPGQGLRLIYYSQIVNDFQKGDIAEGYSVSREKKESFPLTVTSAQKNPTAFYLCASSIGEVARSYNEQFFGPGTRLTVL.

Only a few counts were recorded for this clonotype. The chain uses TRBV2 and TRBJ2-3, with a weak D call TRBD1 (6 bases). V lost 7 bases and J lost 5, with 22 bases in between. This CDR3 region has 16 residues. CDR1 is SNHLY and CDR2 is FYNNEI in the germline V gene. This chain's CDR3 is CASTPEVQGLLDTQYF. The CDR3 nucleotides are TGTGCCAGCACTCCGGAGGTACAGGGTCTTTTAGATACGCAGTATTTT.

The CDR3: CASRGRGTDTQYF. CDR3 sequence (DNA): TGTGCCAGCAGGGGTAGAGGCACAGATACGCAGTATTTT. The rearrangement links TRBV2 to TRBJ2-3; D is uncertain. V lost 6 bases, J lost 1 base, and 8 bases lay in between. The CDR3 is 13 amino acids. Germline V lookup: CDR1 SNHLY, CDR2 FYNNEI.

CDR3 bases: TGCAGTGCTAGCGGAGAGACCCAGTACTTC. It encodes CSASGETQYF. The V and J genes are TRBV20-1 and TRBJ2-5; D ambiguous. The germline CDR1 and CDR2 sequences are DFQATT and SNEGSKA (reference sequence). Between the trimmed V and J ends, which lost 3 bases and 4 bases, there was a span of 3 bases. This CDR3 has 10 amino acids.

This clonotype was seen a few times. This chain joins TRBV9 and TRBJ2-1, with 8 nucleotides matching TRBD1. The CDR3 runs to 16 residues. Per the germline V gene, CDR1 is SGDLS and CDR2 is YYNGEE. The ends lost 3 bases at V and 8 bases at J; junction bases unmatched: 13. CDR3: CASSAQGEGGRDEQFF. CDR3 in DNA: TGTGCCAGCAGCGCACAGGGGGAAGGCGGTAGGGATGAGCAGTTCTTC.

This clonotype was found many times. The chain joins TRBV29-1 to TRBJ2-7, with 9 nucleotides matching TRBD1. CDR3 length equals 11 residues. Germline-derived CDR1 and CDR2 are SQVTM and ANQGSEA. Unmatched junction bases numbered 3, after V lost 6 bases and J lost 6 bases. The CDR3: CSVGQGVEQYF. CDR3 sequence (DNA): TGCAGCGTGGGACAGGGTGTCGAGCAGTACTTC.

This clonotype was counted between two and nine times. V gene TRBV7-9 combines with J gene TRBJ2-1; TRBD1 is a possible D gene (7 bases). Trimming left V 8 bases short and J 3 bases short, with 14 bases between. The germline V gene has CDR1 SEHNR and CDR2 FQNEAQ (reference sequence). CDR3 length: 14 residues. In DNA, the CDR3 is TGTGCCAGCGCCGGGGGACAGCGCTACAATGAGCAGTTCTTC. This gives the protein CASAGGQRYNEQFF.

This clonotype was counted between two and nine times. The chain employs TRBV15 and TRBJ2-1; 7 bases align to TRBD2. With 4 bases clipped from V and 3 bases from J, the junction kept 6 bases outside the gene matches. There are 15 residues in the CDR3. Germline CDR1 and CDR2: LNHNV and YYDKDF (reference sequence). CDR3 sequence: CATSTDRDYYNEQFF. The CDR3 coding sequence is TGTGCCACCAGCACCGACCGGGACTACTACAATGAGCAGTTCTTC.

This clonotype has only a few counts. The chain carries TRBV10-3 and TRBJ2-6; D gene uncertain. Trimming shortened V by 0 bases and J by 2 bases, and 5 bases separated the two germline ends. Germline loops: CDR1 ENHRY, CDR2 SYGVKD. The CDR3 has 15 amino acids. The CDR3 DNA sequence: TGTGCCATCAGTGAGTCTGCGACTGGGGCCAACGTCCTGACTTTC. Amino acids: CAISESATGANVLTF.

A note on this clonotype: A much bigger clone sits one base away, suggesting this may be a read error. This rearrangement joins TRBV4-1 to TRBJ2-1; D might be TRBD1 (5 bases). Germline V CDR1 and CDR2: MGHRA, YSYEKL. The CDR3 covers 16 residues. The CDR3: CAISQLGATNYNEQFF. In DNA, the CDR3 is TGCGCCATCAGCCAATTAGGGGCTACTAACTACAATGAGCAGTTCTTC.

In its sample, this clonotype was seen a few times. The CDR3 bases are TGTGCCAGCAGCTTAGTAGGGAACAGGGGAGCCGGGGAGCTGTTTTTT. Amino acid sequence: CASSLVGNRGAGELFF. The V call is TRBV7-8, the J call TRBJ2-2, with TRBD1 matching over 7 bases. Trimming removed 1 base from V and 6 bases from J; junction bases left unmatched: 8. Germline V CDR1 and CDR2: SGHVS, FQNEAQ. The CDR3 sequence is 16 residues long.

This clonotype appeared a few times. The J gene is TRBJ2-7, the V gene TRBV6-2 or TRBV6-3; 8 nucleotides match TRBD1. The length of the CDR3 is 15 residues. The J segment lost 1 base and the V segment lost 8 bases, leaving 10 bases of the junction unmatched. CDR1 and CDR2 (germline): MNHEY, SVGEGT. The CDR3 nucleotides read TGTGCCAGCGATAGGTGGGACAGGCCGTCCTACGAGCAGTACTTC. Its translation: CASDRWDRPSYEQYF.

This sequence joins TRBV19 and TRBJ2-5; maybe TRBD2 (6 bases). The V end was cut by 11 bases, the J end by 3 bases, with 16 bases between. Germline values: CDR1 LNHDA, CDR2 SQIVND (reference sequence). This CDR3 region has 13 residues. The CDR3: CAHPGTVKETQYF. The CDR3 nucleotides read TGTGCCCACCCCGGGACTGTAAAAGAGACCCAGTACTTC.

The chain couples TRBV12-3 or TRBV12-4 to TRBJ2-7, with TRBD1 as a possible D gene (6 bases). V lost 1 base and J 3 bases, leaving 13 bases between the germline ends. This CDR3 is built from 15 residues. CDR3 protein: CASSLVPGVSYEQYF. In DNA, the CDR3 is TGTGCCAGCAGTTTAGTTCCAGGGGTAAGCTACGAGCAGTACTTC.

CDR3 region: CASNDRDRPYEQYF. CDR3 bases: TGTGCCAGCAACGACCGGGACAGACCCTACGAGCAGTACTTC. The chain joins TRBV5-4 to TRBJ2-7; 7 bases line up with TRBD1. CDR3 length: 14 amino acids. The germline V gene has CDR1 SGHNT and CDR2 YYREEE (reference sequence). V lost 6 bases to trimming and J lost 2 bases; unmatched junction nucleotides: 8. Full variable domain (missing parts from reference TRBV5-4 and TRBJ2-7): ETGVTQSPTHLIKTRGQQVTLRCSSQSGHNTVSWYQQALGQGPQFIFQYYREEENGRGNFPPRFSGLQFPNYSSELNVNALELDDSALYLCASNDRDRPYEQYFGPGTRLTVT.

This clonotype showed up just a few times. The V call is TRBV12-3 or TRBV12-4, the J call TRBJ2-2; no definite D call. The CDR3 runs 17 residues. The V gene lost 1 base and the J gene lost 0 bases, with 12 bases spanning the gap. The CDR3 DNA is TGTGCCAGCAGTTTAGAAGTTCCAGTCGCGAACACCGGGGAGCTGTTTTTT. This gives the protein CASSLEVPVANTGELFF.

The chain links TRBV7-8 to TRBJ2-1, with a possible D match to TRBD2 (6 bases). The V end was cut by 2 bases, the J end by 2 bases, with 22 bases between. Germline assignment: CDR1 SGHVS and CDR2 FQNEAQ. The CDR3 extends over 19 amino acids. The CDR3 loop is CASSLLKLEGHNPYNEQFF. CDR3 coding DNA: TGTGCCAGCAGCTTATTAAAATTGGAGGGCCATAACCCCTACAATGAGCAGTTCTTC.

The gene calls are TRBV5-4 and TRBJ2-1; 16 bases match TRBD2. The CDR3 has 14 amino acids. With V trimmed by 4 bases and J by 14 bases, 6 bases remained unmatched. The V gene's germline CDR1 is SGHNT and CDR2 YYREEE (reference sequence). CDR3 DNA: TGTGCCAGCAGCCAAGGGACTAGCGGGGGGGAGGAGTTCTTC. Its protein is CASSQGTSGGEEFF.

This clonotype was seen a few times. V usage is TRBV6-5 and J usage is TRBJ2-7, with 13 bases that match TRBD2. Germline CDR1 and CDR2: MNHEY and SVGAGI. The CDR3 sequence is 15 residues long. V lost 5 bases to trimming and J lost 3 bases; unmatched junction nucleotides: 4. CDR3 region: CASSRTSGSLYEQYF. The CDR3 DNA is TGTGCCAGCAGTCGGACTAGCGGGAGTCTCTACGAGCAGTACTTC.

CDR3 sequence (DNA): TGTGCCAGCAAGCCCCGGGACAGTCACAATGAGCAGTTCTTC. This translates into CASKPRDSHNEQFF. The rearrangement joins TRBV2 to TRBJ2-1; TRBD1 aligns across 7 bases. Germline CDR1 and CDR2: SNHLY and FYNNEI. The J segment lost 5 bases and the V segment lost 7 bases, leaving 8 bases of the junction unmatched. The CDR3 is 14 residues long.

This clonotype was counted a few times. This chain uses TRBV6-5 with TRBJ1-5; unclear D gene. Per the germline V gene, CDR1 is MNHEY and CDR2 is SVGAGI. V lost 0 bases, J lost 4 bases, and 10 bases lay in between. The CDR3 loop spans 15 amino acids. The CDR3 spells CASSYSEGTNQPQHF. The CDR3 coding sequence is TGTGCCAGCAGTTACTCGGAGGGTACAAATCAGCCCCAGCATTTT.

This clonotype was observed a handful of times. This chain connects TRBV12-3 or TRBV12-4 to TRBJ1-2; a weak D match, TRBD1 (6 bases). The CDR3 covers 16 residues. The V and J ends lost 0 bases and 4 bases respectively, with 15 bases between them. The CDR3: CASSLAGVRQVYGYTF. DNA for the CDR3: TGTGCCAGCAGTTTAGCCGGTGTGAGACAGGTCTATGGCTACACCTTC.

The chain employs TRBV7-2 and TRBJ1-2; D not resolved. Trimming took 5 bases from V and 3 from J, leaving 13 bases between them. In germline, CDR1 is SGHTA, CDR2 FQGNSA. CDR3 length: 14 residues. CDR3 loop: CASSPPPGYYGYTF. CDR3 DNA: TGTGCCAGCAGCCCCCCCCCAGGCTACTATGGCTACACCTTC.

The rearrangement links TRBV2 to TRBJ2-7; 8 nucleotides align to TRBD1. V gave up 3 bases and J gave up 1 base; unmatched junction bases: 8. The CDR3 is made up of 16 amino acids. Germline CDR1 is SNHLY and CDR2 is FYNNEI. CDR3 loop: CASSDFGQGRSYEQYF. The CDR3 DNA follows: TGTGCCAGCAGTGATTTCGGACAGGGTCGTTCCTACGAGCAGTACTTC.